This TCR beta chain is from a study of blood T cell repertoires in COVID-19. As originally analysed: Counts of nucleated cells, estimated from reference gene primer amplification, were obtained. Using immunoSEQ multiplex PCR, the repertoire was profiled, and TCRdb retains in-frame clones only, with some absent. V and J calls and clone size are those listed in that table; D and trimming were worked out from the DNA. The table lists 75,000 or so clones, roughly 80% of them singletons. Germline-derived CDR1 and CDR2 are SGHTA and FQGNSA. J was trimmed by 5 bases and V by 3 bases; bases with no gene match: 1. The CDR3 runs 13 residues.

Sequencing was carried out using peripheral blood. The chain joins TRBV7-2 to TRBJ1-5; 7 bases line up with TRBD1. This clonotype was obtained from a man between 60 and 75 years old with active or convalescent COVID-19. CDR3 sequence reads: CASSFTGDQPQHF. The CDR3 nucleotides read TGTGCCAGCAGCTTCACAGGGGATCAGCCCCAGCATTTT. The variable domain in full, with the rest retrieved from reference TRBV7-2 and TRBJ1-5, is GAGVSQSPSNKVTEKGKDVELRCDPISGHTALYWYRQSLGQGLEFLIYFQGNSAPDKSGLPSDRFSAERTGGSVSTLTIQRTQQEDSAVYLCASSFTGDQPQHFGDGTRLSIL.